Here is one T cell receptor (beta chain) with its context. Its antigen is not known. The table came from immunoSEQ multiplex PCR; TCRdb's copy has only in-frame clones and leaves some out. The data contain some 40,000 clones, around 81% of them singletons. Healthy controls were blood donor buffy coats. The data originate from a study of STAT5B mutations in CD4+ large granular lymphocyte leukemia. Study results and caveats: 8/27 top patient clones versus 2/35 control clones were TRBV06-family.

Germline CDR1 ENHRY, CDR2 SYGVKD. The CDR3 consists of 12 residues. V shed 4 bases and J shed 0 bases, with 3 bases lying between them. The chain recombines TRBV10-3 with TRBJ1-2; no clear D gene. Sequencing input: CD4+ T cells from blood buffy coats. The origin of this receptor is a human donor in good health. DNA for the CDR3: TGTGCCATCAGTGGGGCTAACTATGGCTACACCTTC. This sequence encodes CAISGANYGYTF.